The present T cell receptor beta chain was sequenced within a study of immune evolution from preneoplasia to lung adenocarcinoma. At the level of the study: HLA loss of heterozygosity: 7% AIS, under 19% MIA, about 35% ADC, none AAH.

Between about 2013 and 2018, patients underwent resection in Japan or China. The assay was immunoSEQ multiplex PCR, and TCRdb's table has in-frame clones only and misses some. The sample holds some 5,000 clones, roughly 78% seen once. Study conclusions and caveats: Later-stage lesions seemingly showed higher T cell density and diversity than normal lung.

Looked up from germline, CDR1 is LGHNA and CDR2 is YNFKEQ. This CDR3 spans 15 amino acids. V shed 4 bases and J 2 bases; nucleotides not matched to a gene: 5. Worth noting for this clone: Its antigen remains unidentified.

The sequenced material came from FFPE minimally invasive lung adenocarcinoma tissue. This rearrangement joins TRBV4-2 to TRBJ2-1, with 7 nucleotides matching TRBD1. This receptor was identified in a person aged 60-80 years with lung adenocarcinoma. CDR3 DNA: TGTGCCAGCAGCCCGTCGGACAGGCCCTACAATGAGCAGTTCTTC. Its translation is CASSPSDRPYNEQFF.